The text below deals with one T cell receptor beta chain. The source of the sample is a study of control samples from healthy donors and cancer patients. This table comes from immunoSEQ multiplex PCR, and its TCRdb copy is limited to in-frame clones, with some not included. The top ten hold roughly a tenth of the sample, which has more than 75,000 clones, approximately 80% seen once. The clonotype originates from a woman aged 25 to 45 in good health. The sequencing input was blood.

Here the CDR3 reads CASSVALIGQGADTIYF. CDR3 in DNA: TGTGCCAGCAGCGTAGCCCTGATAGGACAGGGGGCAGACACCATATATTTT. The chain carries TRBV9 and TRBJ1-3; 11 nucleotides match TRBD1. V lost 0 bases and J lost 8; bases outside the gene matches: 10. CDR3 length: 17 amino acids. Germline V gene lookup returns CDR1 SGDLS and CDR2 YYNGEE.